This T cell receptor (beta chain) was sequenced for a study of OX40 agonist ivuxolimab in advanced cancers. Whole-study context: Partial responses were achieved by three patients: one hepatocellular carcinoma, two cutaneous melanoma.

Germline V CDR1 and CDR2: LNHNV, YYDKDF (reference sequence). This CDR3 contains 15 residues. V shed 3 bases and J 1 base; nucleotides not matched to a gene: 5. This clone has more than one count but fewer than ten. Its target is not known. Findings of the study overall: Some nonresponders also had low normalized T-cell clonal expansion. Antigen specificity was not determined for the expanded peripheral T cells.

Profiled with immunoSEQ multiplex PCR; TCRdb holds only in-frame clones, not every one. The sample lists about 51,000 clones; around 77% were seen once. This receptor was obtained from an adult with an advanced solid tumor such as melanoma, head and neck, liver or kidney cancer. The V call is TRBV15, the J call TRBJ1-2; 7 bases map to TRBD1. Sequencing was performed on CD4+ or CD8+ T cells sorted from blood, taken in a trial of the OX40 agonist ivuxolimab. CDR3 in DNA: TGTGCCACCAGCAGCGGGACAGCCAATAACTATGGCTACACCTTC. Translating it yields CATSSGTANNYGYTF.